One sample yielded the 21 T cell receptor beta chains listed below, sequenced in a study of blood T cell repertoires in COVID-19. Some clones are missing from TCRdb's copy, which holds only in-frame ones; the method was immunoSEQ multiplex PCR. The table includes 100,000 to 150,000 clones, just under 80% detected once. The sequenced material came from peripheral blood. The source is a human donor in a cohort sampled during active COVID-19.

This clone was detected only a few times. This chain connects TRBV6-2 or TRBV6-3 to TRBJ2-7; 9 bases are a match to TRBD1. This CDR3 contains 15 residues. The germline V gene encodes CDR1 MNHEY and CDR2 SVGEGT. The J segment lost 0 bases and the V segment lost 6 bases, leaving 6 bases of the junction unmatched. The CDR3 sequence: CASSPWTGASYEQYF. The CDR3, as DNA: TGTGCCAGCAGCCCTTGGACAGGGGCCTCCTACGAGCAGTACTTC.

CDR3 region: CSASPSTDTQYF. CDR3 coding DNA: TGCAGTGCTAGTCCATCCACAGATACGCAGTATTTT. The chain combines TRBV20-1 with TRBJ2-3, with D unclear. Germline V gene data show CDR1 as DFQATT and CDR2 as SNEGSKA (reference sequence). This CDR3 contains 12 residues. Trimming left V 3 bases short and J 2 bases short, with 6 bases between.

V is TRBV28 and J is TRBJ2-3, with 8 bases aligning to TRBD2. Germline lookup yields CDR1 MDHEN and CDR2 SYDVKM. Unmatched junction bases numbered 7, after V lost 5 bases and J lost 3 bases. The CDR3 runs to 15 residues. Written as DNA, the CDR3 is TGTGCCAGCAGTCCCCGCAGCGGGAGAACAGATACGCAGTATTTT. Encoded protein: CASSPRSGRTDTQYF.

The chain joins TRBV6-2 or TRBV6-3 to TRBJ2-7, with a tentative D call TRBD2 (5 bases). The CDR3 runs to 13 residues. Germline lookup yields CDR1 MNHEY and CDR2 SVGEGT. The germline V and J ends were trimmed by 2 bases and 7 bases, with 12 bases remaining between them. The CDR3 loop reads CASSYRGTDEQYF. CDR3 nucleotide sequence: TGTGCCAGCAGTTACCGGGGAACGGATGAGCAGTACTTC.

The rearrangement joins TRBV19 to TRBJ1-2, with TRBD1 identical over 8 bases. The germline CDR1 and CDR2 sequences are LNHDA and SQIVND (reference sequence). Trimming at V came to 4 bases and at J to 7 bases, leaving 14 bases not matched to a gene. The length of the CDR3 is 16 residues. Here the CDR3 reads CASSSQVRTGIVGYTF. CDR3 nucleotides: TGTGCCAGTAGTAGTCAGGTCCGGACAGGGATAGTTGGCTACACCTTC.

In its sample, this clone was seen a few times. The rearrangement links TRBV9 to TRBJ1-3; possibly TRBD1 for D (5 bases). Germline loops: CDR1 SGDLS, CDR2 YYNGEE. V dropped 3 bases and J dropped 0 bases, with 10 bases sitting between them. The CDR3 runs 15 residues. CDR3 protein: CASSERQSSGNTIYF. The CDR3 nucleotides read TGTGCCAGCAGCGAGCGACAGAGCTCTGGAAACACCATATATTTT.

The rearrangement links TRBV5-1 to TRBJ1-2; TRBD1 matches at 8 bases. V shed 0 bases and J 4 bases; nucleotides not matched to a gene: 2. The CDR3 is 14 residues long. CDR1 is SGHRS, CDR2 YFSETQ, per germline. CDR3 bases: TGCGCCAGCAGCTTGGGACAGGGGACCTATGGCTACACCTTC. Residues: CASSLGQGTYGYTF.

The chain recombines TRBV19 with TRBJ1-4; tentatively, D is TRBD1 (5 bases). CDR1 is LNHDA, CDR2 SQIVND, per germline (reference sequence). V was cut by 9 bases and J by 6 bases, with 17 bases left in between. The CDR3 sequence is 14 residues long. Written as DNA, the CDR3 is TGTGCCAGCGTACTAAGGGGATCGGATGAAAAACTGTTTTTT. Translated, it gives CASVLRGSDEKLFF.

The CDR3: CATSRAGLANYEQYF. The DNA of the CDR3 is TGTGCCACCAGCAGAGCGGGCCTAGCTAACTACGAGCAGTACTTC. J is TRBJ2-7 and V is TRBV15; D perhaps matches TRBD2 (5 bases). The V end lost 1 base, the J end lost 3 bases, and 13 bases lay between the germline ends. Germline V gene lookup returns CDR1 LNHNV and CDR2 YYDKDF (reference sequence). This CDR3 comprises 15 residues.

This clone was detected a few times. This sequence joins TRBV4-1 and TRBJ2-1; D may be TRBD2 (5 bases). The CDR3 loop spans 15 amino acids. Between the trimmed V and J ends, which lost 4 bases and 8 bases, there was a span of 18 bases. CDR1 and CDR2 (germline): MGHRA, YSYEKL. CDR3 sequence: CASSRAGITTDEQFF. The CDR3 coding sequence is TGCGCCAGCAGCCGGGCCGGGATTACAACCGATGAGCAGTTCTTC.

The V gene is TRBV7-3, the J gene TRBJ2-7; possible D gene TRBD2, 5 bases. Trimming took 5 bases from V and 5 from J, leaving 13 bases between them. The V gene's germline CDR1 is SGHTA and CDR2 FQGTGA. This CDR3 has 13 amino acids. The CDR3 is CASSPSGGDEQYF. CDR3 sequence (DNA): TGTGCCAGCAGCCCGAGTGGAGGCGACGAGCAGTACTTC.

The V gene is TRBV2, the J gene TRBJ1-1, with TRBD1 identical over 10 bases. The V gene's germline CDR1 is SNHLY and CDR2 FYNNEI. The CDR3 contains 13 residues. J gave up 5 bases and V 8 bases, and 5 bases lay outside the gene matches. CDR3 region: CASFGQGGTEAFF. The CDR3 region has the DNA TGTGCCAGCTTTGGACAGGGGGGTACTGAAGCTTTCTTT.

V usage is TRBV6-1 and J usage is TRBJ1-4; 8 bases align to TRBD1. Germline V CDR1 and CDR2: MNHNS, SASEGT. Trimming took 7 bases from V and 7 from J; bases not matched to a gene: 8. This CDR3 spans 14 amino acids. The CDR3 region is CASILGQGGEKLFF. In DNA form, the CDR3 reads TGTGCCAGCATCCTCGGACAGGGAGGTGAAAAACTGTTTTTT.

This clone was seen only once. The rearrangement joins TRBV5-4 to TRBJ1-3, with D unclear. Trimming took off 4 bases at V and 4 bases at J, with 18 bases between the two ends. In germline, CDR1 is SGHNT, CDR2 YYREEE (reference sequence). The length of the CDR3 is 16 residues. Written as DNA, the CDR3 is TGTGCCAGCAGCCCCGGACTGAGTCTAGGGGGAAACACCATATATTTT. This translates into CASSPGLSLGGNTIYF. Using reference TRBV5-4 and TRBJ1-3 for the parts outside the CDR3, the full variable domain is ETGVTQSPTHLIKTRGQQVTLRCSSQSGHNTVSWYQQALGQGPQFIFQYYREEENGRGNFPPRFSGLQFPNYSSELNVNALELDDSALYLCASSPGLSLGGNTIYFGEGSWLTVV.

The chain recombines TRBV6-6 with TRBJ1-2; 10 nucleotides line up with TRBD1. Trimming at V came to 5 bases and at J to 8 bases, leaving 17 bases not matched to a gene. CDR3 length: 17 amino acids. The germline CDR1 and CDR2 sequences are MNHNY and SVGAGI (reference sequence). CDR3 nucleotides: TGTGCCAGCAGTCACCGGGACAGGGGAACTTCCTGGAGGGGCTACACCTTC. Protein: CASSHRDRGTSWRGYTF.

CDR3 DNA: TGTGCCAGCAGCCAGAATAGCGGGGGGAATGGAAACATTCAGTACTTC. It translates to CASSQNSGGNGNIQYF. The rearrangement links TRBV7-2 to TRBJ2-4, with 10 positions matching TRBD2. The J segment lost 6 bases and the V segment lost 5 bases, leaving 10 bases of the junction unmatched. This CDR3 contains 16 residues. CDR1 and CDR2 (germline): SGHTA, FQGNSA.

The chain links TRBV3-1 (or the pseudogene TRBV3-2) to TRBJ1-4; D is perhaps TRBD1 (5 bases). The CDR3 length is 15 residues. Trimming removed 4 bases from V and 8 bases from J, with 17 bases in between. Germline CDR1 LGHDT, CDR2 YNNKEL (reference sequence). The chain's CDR3 is CASSRRQLNGEKLFF. CDR3 DNA: TGTGCCAGCAGCCGTAGACAGCTCAACGGGGAAAAACTGTTTTTT.

The rearrangement links TRBV7-8 to TRBJ2-7; 11 positions match TRBD2. This CDR3 has 15 residues. CDR1 and CDR2 (germline): SGHVS, FQNEAQ. V shed 3 bases, J shed 7 bases, and the junction held 8 bases outside the gene matches. The CDR3 protein is CASSLVLAGDLEQYF. In DNA, the CDR3 is TGTGCCAGCAGCTTGGTACTAGCGGGGGATTTGGAGCAGTACTTC.

The sample holds a few counts of this clone. The chain couples TRBV5-1 to TRBJ2-1, with 7 nucleotides matching TRBD1. The V and J ends lost 5 bases and 5 bases, in that order; junction bases with no gene match: 4. Germline V CDR1 and CDR2: SGHRS, YFSETQ. CDR3 size: 13 residues. CDR3 in amino acids: CASRTDRDNEQFF. CDR3 DNA: TGCGCCAGCAGAACCGACAGGGACAATGAGCAGTTCTTC.

The rearrangement links TRBV2 to TRBJ2-7, with 8 positions matching TRBD1. Germline lookup yields CDR1 SNHLY and CDR2 FYNNEI. The J segment lost 2 bases and the V segment lost 7 bases, leaving 7 bases of the junction unmatched. The CDR3 sequence is 14 residues long. CDR3 protein: CASNQGAGAYEQYF. DNA for the CDR3: TGTGCCAGCAACCAGGGGGCCGGGGCCTACGAGCAGTACTTC.

This clone was counted once. The chain recombines TRBV6-5 with TRBJ2-7; perhaps TRBD2 as D (5 bases). CDR1 is MNHEY, CDR2 SVGAGI, per germline. With 7 bases removed from V and 9 bases from J, the gap between germline ends came to 22 bases. CDR3 length: 14 amino acids. This chain's CDR3 is CASKVKRQEAGQYF. The CDR3 bases are TGTGCCAGCAAGGTGAAGAGGCAGGAGGCCGGGCAGTACTTC.